The clone carrying this T cell receptor beta chain was counted many times. These data belong to a study of regulatory T cells in long-lasting Graves disease. Building the TCR beta libraries relied on iRepertoire HTBI primers, and CDR3 regions underwent Arm-PCR. TCRdb reprocessed the multiplex PCR reads with MiXCR, giving one entry per CDR3 protein. In the table there are a few hundred thousand distinct CDR3 sequences, around 23% of which are singletons. Time point: persistent/refractory GD, antithyroid drugs over 5 years with positive TRAb. PBMCs provided the RNA from which the TCR library was made. After removal of 6 bases from V and 12 bases from J, the junction contained 11 bases not matched to a gene. The length of the CDR3 is 13 residues. CDR1 is LGHDT and CDR2 is YNNKEL in the germline V gene (reference sequence).

The chain employs TRBV3-1 and TRBJ1-1, with 9 bases lining up with TRBD1. Sequences were derived from peripheral blood mononuclear cells (PBMCs), sampled when the disease was refractory, from a patient treated with antithyroid drugs. This TCR was sampled from a woman in her forties with Graves disease. CDR3 sequence: CASSFPGTGLTFF. Written as DNA, the CDR3 is TGTGCCAGCAGTTTTCCCGGGACAGGGTTGACTTTCTTT.